This T cell receptor beta chain was captured by sequencing in a study of blood T cells in healthy people across ages. At the level of the study: About one barcoded beta molecule was captured per two T cells (by template switching).

Donors were healthy Caucasian individuals from Russia aged roughly 6 to 95. Trimming took off 4 bases at V and 9 bases at J, with 20 bases between the two ends. This CDR3 contains 14 residues. CDR1 is SGDLS and CDR2 is YYNGEE in the germline V gene. Primed by a sample-barcoded 5' primer and a J-beta primer mix, a second PCR proceeded for about 7 to 12 cycles. The template-switch adaptor, which had 12 random nucleotides, put a tag on each cDNA molecule. MiXCR, run by TCRdb on the 5' RACE reads, gives a single entry per CDR3 protein. The table includes 600,000 to 900,000 distinct CDR3 sequences, about a quarter detected once. These data are also associated with another study on T cells of mothers and their children. From that paper: Donation came from three healthy Caucasian mothers together with their six children.

The source is a boy aged 5-17 years in good health. The chain links TRBV9 to TRBJ2-7; TRBD1 is a possible D gene (6 bases). Sequencing was performed on blood. The CDR3 bases are TGTGCCAGCAGCAGTCAGGGGTGGGCGAGCGCGCAGTACTTC. Protein sequence: CASSSQGWASAQYF.